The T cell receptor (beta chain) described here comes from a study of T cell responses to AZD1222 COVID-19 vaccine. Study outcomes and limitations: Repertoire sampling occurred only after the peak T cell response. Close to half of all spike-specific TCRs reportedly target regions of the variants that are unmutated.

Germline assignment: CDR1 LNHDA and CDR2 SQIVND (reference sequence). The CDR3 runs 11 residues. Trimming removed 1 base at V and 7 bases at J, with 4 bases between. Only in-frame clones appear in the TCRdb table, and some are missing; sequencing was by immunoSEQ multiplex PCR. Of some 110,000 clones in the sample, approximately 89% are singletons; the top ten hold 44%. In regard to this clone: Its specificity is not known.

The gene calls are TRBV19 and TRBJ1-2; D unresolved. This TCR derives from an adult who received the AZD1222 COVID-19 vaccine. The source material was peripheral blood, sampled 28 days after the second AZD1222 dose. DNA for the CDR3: TGTGCCAGTAGTATAGGGCTTGGCTACACCTTC. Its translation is CASSIGLGYTF.